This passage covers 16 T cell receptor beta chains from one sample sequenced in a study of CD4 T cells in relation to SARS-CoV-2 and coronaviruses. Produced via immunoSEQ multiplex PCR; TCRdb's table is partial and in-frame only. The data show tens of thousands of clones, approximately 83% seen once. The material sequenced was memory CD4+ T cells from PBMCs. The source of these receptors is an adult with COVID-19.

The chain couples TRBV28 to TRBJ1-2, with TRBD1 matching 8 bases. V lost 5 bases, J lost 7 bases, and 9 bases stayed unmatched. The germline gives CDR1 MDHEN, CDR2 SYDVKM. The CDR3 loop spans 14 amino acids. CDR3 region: CASSIGTGQGGYTF. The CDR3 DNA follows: TGTGCCAGCAGTATAGGGACAGGACAAGGTGGCTACACCTTC.

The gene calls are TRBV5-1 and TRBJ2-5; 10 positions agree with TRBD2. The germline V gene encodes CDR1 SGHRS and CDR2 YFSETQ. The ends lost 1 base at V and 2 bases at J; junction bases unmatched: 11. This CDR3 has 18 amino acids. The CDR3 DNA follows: TGCGCCAGCAGCTTGTATGGTGGTAGCGGGAGGAGGCAAGAGACCCAGTACTTC. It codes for CASSLYGGSGRRQETQYF.

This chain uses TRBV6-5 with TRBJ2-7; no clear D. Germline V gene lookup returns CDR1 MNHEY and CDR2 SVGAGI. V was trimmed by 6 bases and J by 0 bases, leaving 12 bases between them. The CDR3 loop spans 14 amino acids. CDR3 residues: CASRVYESSYEQYF. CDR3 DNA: TGTGCCAGCAGGGTTTATGAGAGCTCCTACGAGCAGTACTTC.

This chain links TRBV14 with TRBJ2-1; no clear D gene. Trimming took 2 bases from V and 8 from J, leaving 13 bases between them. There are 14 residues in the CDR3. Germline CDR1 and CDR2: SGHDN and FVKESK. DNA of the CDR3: TGTGCCAGCAGCCAATCGGCCCCTTGGGATGAGCAGTTCTTC. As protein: CASSQSAPWDEQFF.

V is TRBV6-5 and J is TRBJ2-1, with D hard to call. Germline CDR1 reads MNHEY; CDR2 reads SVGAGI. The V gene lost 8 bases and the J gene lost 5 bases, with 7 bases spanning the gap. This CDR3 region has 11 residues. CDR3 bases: TGTGCCAGCGGAACAAACAATGAGCAGTTCTTC. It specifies CASGTNNEQFF.

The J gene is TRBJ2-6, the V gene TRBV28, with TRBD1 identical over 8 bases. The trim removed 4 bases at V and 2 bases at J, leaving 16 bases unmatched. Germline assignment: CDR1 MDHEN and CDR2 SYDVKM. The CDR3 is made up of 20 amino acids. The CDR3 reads CASSYLFLDRDVAGANVLTF. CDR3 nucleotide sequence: TGTGCCAGCAGTTATCTTTTTCTGGACAGGGATGTGGCTGGGGCCAACGTCCTGACTTTC.

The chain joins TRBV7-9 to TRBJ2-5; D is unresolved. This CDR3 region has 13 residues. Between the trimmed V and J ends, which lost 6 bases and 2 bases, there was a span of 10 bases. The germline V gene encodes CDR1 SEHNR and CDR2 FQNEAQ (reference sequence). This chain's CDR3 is CASREDWQETQYF. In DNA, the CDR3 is TGTGCCAGCAGAGAAGACTGGCAAGAGACCCAGTACTTC.

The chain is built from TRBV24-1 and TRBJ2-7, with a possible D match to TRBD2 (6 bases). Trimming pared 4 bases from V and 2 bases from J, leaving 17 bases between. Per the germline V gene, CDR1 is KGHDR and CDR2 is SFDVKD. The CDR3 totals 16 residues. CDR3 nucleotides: TGTGCCACCAGTGACCCGACTAGTCCGAGGGCCTACGAGCAGTACTTC. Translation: CATSDPTSPRAYEQYF.

Here the CDR3 reads CASSVAGGEDTQYF. DNA for the CDR3: TGTGCCAGCAGCGTAGCTGGGGGGGAAGATACGCAGTATTTT. This sequence joins TRBV9 and TRBJ2-3, with 7 bases identical to TRBD2. This CDR3 is built from 14 residues. Germline-derived CDR1 and CDR2 are SGDLS and YYNGEE. With 0 bases clipped from V and 5 bases from J, the junction kept 3 bases outside the gene matches.

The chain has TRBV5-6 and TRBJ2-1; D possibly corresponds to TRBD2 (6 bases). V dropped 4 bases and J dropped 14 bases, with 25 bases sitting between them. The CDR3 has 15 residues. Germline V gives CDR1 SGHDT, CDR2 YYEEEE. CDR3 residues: CASSPLLLAAAREFF. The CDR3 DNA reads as TGTGCCAGCAGCCCGCTTTTGTTAGCGGCTGCCCGGGAGTTCTTC.

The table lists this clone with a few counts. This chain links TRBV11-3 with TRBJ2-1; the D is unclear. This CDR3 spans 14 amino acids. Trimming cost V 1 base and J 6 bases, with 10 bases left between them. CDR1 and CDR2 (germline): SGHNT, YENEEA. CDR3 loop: CASSLGRAANEQFF. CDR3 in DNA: TGTGCCAGCAGCTTAGGTAGGGCTGCCAATGAGCAGTTCTTC.

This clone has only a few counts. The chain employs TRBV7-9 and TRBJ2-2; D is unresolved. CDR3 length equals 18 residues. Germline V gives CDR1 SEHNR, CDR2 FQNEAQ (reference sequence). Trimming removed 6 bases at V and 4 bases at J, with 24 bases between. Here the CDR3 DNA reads TGTGCCAGCAGTTCTACTCCGGCGCGCCCCGGTAGCACCGGGGAGCTGTTTTTT. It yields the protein CASSSTPARPGSTGELFF. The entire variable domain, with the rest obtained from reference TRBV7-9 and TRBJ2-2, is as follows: DTGVSQNPRHKITKRGQNVTFRCDPISEHNRLYWYRQTLGQGPEFLTYFQNEAQLEKSRLLSDRFSAERPKGSFSTLEIQRTEQGDSAMYLCASSSTPARPGSTGELFFGEGSRLTVL.

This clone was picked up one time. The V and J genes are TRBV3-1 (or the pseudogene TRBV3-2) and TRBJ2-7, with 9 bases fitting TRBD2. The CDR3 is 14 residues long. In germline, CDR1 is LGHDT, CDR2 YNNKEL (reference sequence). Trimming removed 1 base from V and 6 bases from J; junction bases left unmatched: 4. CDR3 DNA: TGTGCCAGCAGCCAAGTGGGACTAGCCCCCGAGCAGTACTTC. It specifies CASSQVGLAPEQYF.

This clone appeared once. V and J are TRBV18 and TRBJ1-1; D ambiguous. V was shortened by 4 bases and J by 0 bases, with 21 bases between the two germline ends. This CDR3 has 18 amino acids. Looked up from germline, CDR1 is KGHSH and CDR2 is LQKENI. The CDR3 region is CASSHGILSEFMNTEAFF. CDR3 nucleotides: TGTGCCAGCTCACACGGGATCCTCTCGGAATTTATGAACACTGAAGCTTTCTTT.

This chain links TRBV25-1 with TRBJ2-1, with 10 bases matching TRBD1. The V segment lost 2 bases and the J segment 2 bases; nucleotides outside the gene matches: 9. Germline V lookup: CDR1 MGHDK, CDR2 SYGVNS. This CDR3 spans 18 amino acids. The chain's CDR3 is CASSEKGRQGAAYNEQFF. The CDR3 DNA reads TGTGCCAGCAGTGAAAAGGGGAGACAGGGGGCGGCCTACAATGAGCAGTTCTTC.

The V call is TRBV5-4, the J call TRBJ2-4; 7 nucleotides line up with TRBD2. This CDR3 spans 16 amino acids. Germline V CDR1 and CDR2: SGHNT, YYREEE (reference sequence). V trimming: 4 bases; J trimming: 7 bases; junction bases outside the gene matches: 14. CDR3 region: CASSPNRGGRGNIQYF. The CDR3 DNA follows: TGTGCCAGCAGCCCTAATCGGGGAGGGAGAGGGAACATTCAGTACTTC.